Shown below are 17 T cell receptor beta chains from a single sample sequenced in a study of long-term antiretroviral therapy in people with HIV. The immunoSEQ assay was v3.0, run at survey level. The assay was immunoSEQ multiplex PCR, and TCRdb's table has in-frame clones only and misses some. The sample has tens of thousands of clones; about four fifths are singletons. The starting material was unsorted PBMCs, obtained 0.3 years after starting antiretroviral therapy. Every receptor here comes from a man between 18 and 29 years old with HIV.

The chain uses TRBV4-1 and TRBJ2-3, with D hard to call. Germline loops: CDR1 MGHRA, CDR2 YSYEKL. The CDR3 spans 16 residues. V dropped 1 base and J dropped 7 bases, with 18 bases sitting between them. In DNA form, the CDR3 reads TGCGCCAGCAGCCAAGTGCCGTGGCGGAGTGCGAATACGCAGTATTTT. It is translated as CASSQVPWRSANTQYF.

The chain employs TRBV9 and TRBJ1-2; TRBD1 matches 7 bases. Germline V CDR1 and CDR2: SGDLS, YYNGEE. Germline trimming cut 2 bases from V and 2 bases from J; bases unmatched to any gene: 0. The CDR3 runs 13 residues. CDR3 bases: TGTGCCAGCAGCGTGGGACAGAACTATGGCTACACCTTC. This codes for CASSVGQNYGYTF.

CDR3 residues: CASSLIWGASSYNEQFF. The CDR3 DNA reads as TGTGCCAGCAGCTTGATTTGGGGGGCTAGCTCCTACAATGAGCAGTTCTTC. This chain joins TRBV5-5 and TRBJ2-1; D might be TRBD1 or TRBD2, each matching 6 bases. Germline CDR1 is SGHKS and CDR2 is YYEKEE (reference sequence). V was cut by 1 base and J by 0 bases, with 14 bases left in between. The CDR3 sequence is 17 residues long.

In DNA form, the CDR3 reads TGTGCCAGTAGCCGTGGGGGCTCAAGAAATTCACCCCTCCACTTT. It codes for CASSRGGSRNSPLHF. The chain couples TRBV19 to TRBJ1-6; perhaps TRBD1 as D (6 bases). CDR3 length: 15 residues. Trimming took off 6 bases at V and 7 bases at J, with 16 bases between the two ends. The germline gives CDR1 LNHDA, CDR2 SQIVND (reference sequence).

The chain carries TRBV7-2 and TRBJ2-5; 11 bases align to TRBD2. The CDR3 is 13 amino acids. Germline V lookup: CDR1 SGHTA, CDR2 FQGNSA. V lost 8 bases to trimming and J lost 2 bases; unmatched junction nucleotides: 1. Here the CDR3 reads CASRLAGQETQYF. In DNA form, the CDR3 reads TGTGCCAGCCGACTAGCGGGACAAGAGACCCAGTACTTC.

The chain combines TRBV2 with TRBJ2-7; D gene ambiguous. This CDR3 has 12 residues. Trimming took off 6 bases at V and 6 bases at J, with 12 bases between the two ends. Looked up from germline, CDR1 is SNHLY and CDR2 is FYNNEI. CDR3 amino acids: CASRASGPEQYF. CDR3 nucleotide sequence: TGTGCCAGCAGGGCCTCGGGCCCCGAGCAGTACTTC.

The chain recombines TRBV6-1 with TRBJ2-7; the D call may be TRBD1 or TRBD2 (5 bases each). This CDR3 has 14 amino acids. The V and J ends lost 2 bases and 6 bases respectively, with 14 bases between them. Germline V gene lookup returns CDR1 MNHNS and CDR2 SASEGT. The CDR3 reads CASSESPGAGEQYF. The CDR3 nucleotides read TGTGCCAGCAGTGAAAGCCCCGGGGCGGGCGAGCAGTACTTC.

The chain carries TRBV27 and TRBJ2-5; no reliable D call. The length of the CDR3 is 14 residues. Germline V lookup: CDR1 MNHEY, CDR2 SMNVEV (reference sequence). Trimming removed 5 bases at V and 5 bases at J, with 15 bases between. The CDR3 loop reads CASSPRALGETQYF. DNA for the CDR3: TGTGCCAGCAGTCCCCGGGCCCTGGGGGAGACCCAGTACTTC.

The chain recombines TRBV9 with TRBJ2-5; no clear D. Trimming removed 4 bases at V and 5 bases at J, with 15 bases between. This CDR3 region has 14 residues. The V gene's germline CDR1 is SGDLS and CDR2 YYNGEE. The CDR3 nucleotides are TGTGCCAGCAGCCCCCCCGCAACGAGGGAGACCCAGTACTTC. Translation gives CASSPPATRETQYF.

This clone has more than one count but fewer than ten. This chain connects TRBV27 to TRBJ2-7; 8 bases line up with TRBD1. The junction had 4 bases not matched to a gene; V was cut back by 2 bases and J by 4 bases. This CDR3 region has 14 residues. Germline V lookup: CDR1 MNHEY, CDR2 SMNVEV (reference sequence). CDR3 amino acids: CASSLDRGGYEQYF. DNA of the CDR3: TGTGCCAGCAGTTTAGACAGGGGAGGATACGAGCAGTACTTC.

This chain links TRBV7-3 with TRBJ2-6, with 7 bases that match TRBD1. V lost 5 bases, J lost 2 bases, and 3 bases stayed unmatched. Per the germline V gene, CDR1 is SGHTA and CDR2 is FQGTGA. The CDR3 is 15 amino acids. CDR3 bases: TGTGCCAGCAGCGATACAGGGGCTGGGGCCAACGTCCTGACTTTC. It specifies CASSDTGAGANVLTF.

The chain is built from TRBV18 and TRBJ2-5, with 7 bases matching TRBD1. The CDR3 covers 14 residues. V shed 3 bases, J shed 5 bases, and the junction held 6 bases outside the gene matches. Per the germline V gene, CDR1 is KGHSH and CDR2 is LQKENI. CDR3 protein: CASSPRQGWETQYF. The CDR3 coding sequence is TGTGCCAGCTCACCTCGACAGGGTTGGGAGACCCAGTACTTC.

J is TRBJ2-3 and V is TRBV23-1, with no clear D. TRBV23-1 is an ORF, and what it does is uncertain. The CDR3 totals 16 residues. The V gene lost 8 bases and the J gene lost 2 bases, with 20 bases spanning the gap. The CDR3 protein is CASLVVWASSTDTQYF. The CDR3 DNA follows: TGCGCCAGCCTTGTCGTATGGGCCAGCTCCACAGATACGCAGTATTTT.

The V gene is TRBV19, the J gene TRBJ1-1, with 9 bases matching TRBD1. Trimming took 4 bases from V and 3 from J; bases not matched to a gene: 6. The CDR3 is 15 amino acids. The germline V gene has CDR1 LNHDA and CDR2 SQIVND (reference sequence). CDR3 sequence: CASSRDRVGDTEAFF. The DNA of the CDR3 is TGTGCCAGTAGTAGGGACAGGGTGGGGGACACTGAAGCTTTCTTT. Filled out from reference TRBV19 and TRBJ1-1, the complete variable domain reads DGGITQSPKYLFRKEGQNVTLSCEQNLNHDAMYWYRQDPGQGLRLIYYSQIVNDFQKGDIAEGYSVSREKKESFPLTVTSAQKNPTAFYLCASSRDRVGDTEAFFGQGTRLTVV.

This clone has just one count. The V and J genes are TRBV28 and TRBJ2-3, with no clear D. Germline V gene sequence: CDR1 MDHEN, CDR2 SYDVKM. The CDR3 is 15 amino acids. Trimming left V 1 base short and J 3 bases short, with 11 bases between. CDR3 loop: CASSLFQAGTDTQYF. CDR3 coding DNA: TGTGCCAGCAGTTTATTCCAGGCTGGGACAGATACGCAGTATTTT.

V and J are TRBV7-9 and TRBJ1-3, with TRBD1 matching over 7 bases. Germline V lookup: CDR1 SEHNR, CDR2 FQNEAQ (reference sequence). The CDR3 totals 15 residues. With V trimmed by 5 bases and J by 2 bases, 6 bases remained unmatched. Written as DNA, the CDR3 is TGTGCCAGCAGCCCAGGGGGGTTGGCTGGAAACACCATATATTTT. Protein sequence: CASSPGGLAGNTIYF.

In DNA, the CDR3 is TGCGCCAGCAGACTATTTCCGGGGATCGGAGTCTACGAGCAGTACTTC. It codes for CASRLFPGIGVYEQYF. The V and J genes are TRBV4-1 and TRBJ2-7, with a tentative D call TRBD2 (5 bases). CDR1 is MGHRA, CDR2 YSYEKL, per germline. The V gene lost 6 bases and the J gene lost 3 bases, with 21 bases spanning the gap. The CDR3 has 16 residues.